The T cell receptor beta chain described here comes from a study of control samples from healthy donors and cancer patients. Profiled with immunoSEQ multiplex PCR; TCRdb holds only in-frame clones, not every one. The table has about 250,000 clones, approximately 80% seen once. Per germline, CDR1 SGHAT and CDR2 FQNNGV. The CDR3 contains 14 residues. Trimming pared 1 base from V and 1 base from J, leaving 2 bases between. Sequenced input: PBMCs. The genes are TRBV11-2 and TRBJ2-6; D is ambiguous. The TCR sequence derives from a woman aged 55-75 years with lung cancer. CDR3: CASSLVSGANVLTF. In nucleotides, the CDR3 is TGTGCCAGCAGCTTAGTTTCTGGGGCCAACGTCCTGACTTTC. Looking up the rest from reference TRBV11-2 and TRBJ2-6 gives the full variable domain: EAGVAQSPRYKIIEKRQSVAFWCNPISGHATLYWYQQILGQGPKLLIQFQNNGVVDDSQLPKDRFSAERLKGVDSTLKIQPAKLEDSAVYLCASSLVSGANVLTFGAGSRLTVL.